This TCR beta chain was captured in a study of T cells in Graves' hyperthyroidism and ophthalmopathy. Germline V gene data show CDR1 as SQVTM and CDR2 as ANQGSEA. Trimming cost V 6 bases and J 9 bases, with 14 bases left between them. The CDR3 has 11 residues. Orbital computed tomography and thyroid ultrasound, together with serum TRAb and thyroxine and clinical symptoms, were used for diagnoses. Amplification targeted TCR beta CDR3 regions from RNA transcripts. The HTBI primer set was used in a first-round RT-PCR of the TCR CDR3. TCRdb reanalysed the multiplex PCR reads using MiXCR and keeps one entry per CDR3 protein. The top ten hold less than 20% of the sample, which has about 480,000 distinct CDR3 sequences, under 15% seen once.

Sequencing was performed on blood. The genes are TRBV29-1 and TRBJ1-1, with D perhaps TRBD1 (5 bases). This TCR derives from a woman under 30 with Graves' hyperthyroidism. CDR3 sequence: CSVGETGKAFF. DNA for the CDR3: TGCAGCGTAGGGGAGACCGGGAAAGCTTTCTTT.